This T cell receptor (beta chain) was found in a study of regulatory T cells in long-lasting Graves disease. On the study more broadly: Patients with persistent Graves' disease had over 5 years of antithyroid drugs and persistent TSH receptor antibodies.

Findings and caveats of the study: Persistent patients had more shared public clonotypes (roughly 2,700) than new patients (roughly 940). Persistent Graves' cases showed lower TCR diversity than newly diagnosed cases.

Trimming left V 5 bases short and J 0 bases short, with 13 bases between. This CDR3 contains 15 residues. Arm-PCR of CDR3 regions with iRepertoire HTBI primers generated TCR beta libraries. MiXCR, run by TCRdb on the multiplex PCR reads, gives a single entry per CDR3 protein. This table holds around 460,000 distinct CDR3 sequences, roughly 23% found once. Time point indicated: persistent/refractory GD, antithyroid drugs over 5 years with positive TRAb. Researchers made the TCR library from RNA that was extracted from PBMCs. A roughly 10-milliliter sample of peripheral blood was drawn into EDTA tubes. This clonotype was observed many times. Antigen specificity is unknown.

The chain joins TRBV12-3 or TRBV12-4 to TRBJ1-2, with D perhaps TRBD1 (5 bases). The sample was peripheral blood mononuclear cells (PBMCs), taken when the disease was refractory, from a patient treated with antithyroid drugs. The receptor was derived from a female donor with Graves disease. The CDR3 loop is CASSTSDSSNYGYTF. CDR3 DNA sequence: TGTGCCAGCAGTACAAGCGACAGTTCTAACTATGGCTACACCTTC.